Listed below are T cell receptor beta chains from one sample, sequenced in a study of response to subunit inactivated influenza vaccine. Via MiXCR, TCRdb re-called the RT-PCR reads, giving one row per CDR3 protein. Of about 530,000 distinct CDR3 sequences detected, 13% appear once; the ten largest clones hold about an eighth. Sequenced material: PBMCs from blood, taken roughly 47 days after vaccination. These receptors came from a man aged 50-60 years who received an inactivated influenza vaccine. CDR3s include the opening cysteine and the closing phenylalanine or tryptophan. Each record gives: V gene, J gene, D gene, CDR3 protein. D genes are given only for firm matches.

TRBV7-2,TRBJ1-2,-,CASSDPGSDGYTF
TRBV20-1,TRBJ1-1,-,CSAVPGLNTEAFF
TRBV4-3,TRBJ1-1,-,CASSQGHIWNTEAFF
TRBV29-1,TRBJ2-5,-,CSVEGRAARTQYF
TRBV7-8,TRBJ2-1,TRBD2,CASSLDGTSDEQFF
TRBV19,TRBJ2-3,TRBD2,CASSMGSAGADTQYF
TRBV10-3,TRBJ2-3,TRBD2,CAITTSGGRTDTQYF
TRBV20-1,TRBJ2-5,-,CSASFLDQETQYF
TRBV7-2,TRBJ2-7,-,CASSRQSYVGEQYF
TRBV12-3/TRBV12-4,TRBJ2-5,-,CASRTLGRETQYF
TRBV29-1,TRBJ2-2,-,CSVRVTGELFF
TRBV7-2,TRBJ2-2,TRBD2,CASSLGRGGNTGELFF
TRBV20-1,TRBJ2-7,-,CSARTPGPSYEQYF
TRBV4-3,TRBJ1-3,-,CASSQDPSSGNTIYF
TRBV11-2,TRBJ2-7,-,CASRSLGAYEQYF
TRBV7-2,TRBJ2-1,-,CASSLGGAPVQFF
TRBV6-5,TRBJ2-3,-,CASSYDGGTTDTQYF
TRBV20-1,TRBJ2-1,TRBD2,CSARGSSGSSYNEQFF
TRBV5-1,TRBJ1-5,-,CASSLDGGQPQHF
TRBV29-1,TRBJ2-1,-,CSVSIPVAVNNEQFF
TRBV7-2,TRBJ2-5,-,CASYSAGLQETQYF
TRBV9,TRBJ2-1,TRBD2,CASSPITSGPYNEQFF
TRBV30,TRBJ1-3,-,CAWNTPGFLGNTIYF
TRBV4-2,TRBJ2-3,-,CASSQDRAGVGRSTDTQYF
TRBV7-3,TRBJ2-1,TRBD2,CACCVLPGLAGFSYNEQFF
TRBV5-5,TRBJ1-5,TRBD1,CASSLYTGGNQPQHF
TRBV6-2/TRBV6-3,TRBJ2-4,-,CASSYRALAKNIQYF
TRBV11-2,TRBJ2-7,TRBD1,CASSSGQGKYF
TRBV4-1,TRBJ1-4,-,CASSQVGGSTNEKLFF
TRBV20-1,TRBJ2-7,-,CSARAWTTPVEQYF
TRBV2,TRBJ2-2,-,CASNEGRNTGELFF
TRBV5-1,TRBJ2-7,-,CASSSEWTLTSGRYEQYF
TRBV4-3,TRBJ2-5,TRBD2,CASSQGGLREELSGETQYF
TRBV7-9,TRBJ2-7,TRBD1,CASSAWTGAYYEQYF
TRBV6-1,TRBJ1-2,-,CASSEVVGYGYTF